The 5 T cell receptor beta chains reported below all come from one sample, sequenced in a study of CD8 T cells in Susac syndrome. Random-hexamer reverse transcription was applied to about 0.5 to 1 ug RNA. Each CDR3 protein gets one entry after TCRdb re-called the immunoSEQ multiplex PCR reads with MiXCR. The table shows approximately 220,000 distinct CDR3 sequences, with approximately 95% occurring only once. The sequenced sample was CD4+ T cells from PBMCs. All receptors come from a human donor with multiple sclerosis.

CDR3 sequence: CASSGNDRGRGAFF. For the CDR3, the DNA is TGTGCCAGCAGCGGGAACGACAGGGGGCGCGGAGCTTTCTTT. The chain recombines TRBV9 with TRBJ1-1, with 10 positions matching TRBD1. V trimming: 3 bases; J trimming: 10 bases; junction bases outside the gene matches: 9. This CDR3 is 14 amino acids long. CDR1 SGDLS and CDR2 YYNGEE come from the germline V gene.

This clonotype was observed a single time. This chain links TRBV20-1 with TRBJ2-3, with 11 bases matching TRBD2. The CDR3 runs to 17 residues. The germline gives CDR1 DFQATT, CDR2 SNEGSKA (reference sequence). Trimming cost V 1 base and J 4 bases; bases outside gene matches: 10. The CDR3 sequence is CSARALAGGLPPDTQYF. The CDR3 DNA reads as TGCAGTGCTAGAGCCCTAGCGGGGGGACTCCCCCCAGATACGCAGTATTTT.

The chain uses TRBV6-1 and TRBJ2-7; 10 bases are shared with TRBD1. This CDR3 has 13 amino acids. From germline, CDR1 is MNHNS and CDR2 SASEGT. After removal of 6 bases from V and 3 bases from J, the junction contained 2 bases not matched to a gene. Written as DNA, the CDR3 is TGTGCCAGCAGAGGACAGGGGGACTACGAGCAGTACGTC. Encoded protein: CASRGQGDYEQYV.

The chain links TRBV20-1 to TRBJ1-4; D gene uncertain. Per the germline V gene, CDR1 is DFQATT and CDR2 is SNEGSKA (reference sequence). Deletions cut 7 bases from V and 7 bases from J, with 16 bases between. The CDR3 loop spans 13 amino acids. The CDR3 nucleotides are TGCAGTGGGAGGTTTGGAAGTGGTGAAAAACTGTTTTTT. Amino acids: CSGRFGSGEKLFF.

This CDR3 reads CAWSVDLNTEAFF. The CDR3 bases are TGTGCCTGGAGTGTAGATTTGAACACTGAAGCTTTCTTT. The gene calls are TRBV30 and TRBJ1-1; D uncertain. CDR1 is GTSNPN, CDR2 SVGIG, per germline (reference sequence). V was trimmed by 0 bases and J by 0 bases, leaving 5 bases between them. The CDR3 consists of 13 residues.